What follows are 28 T cell receptor beta chains derived from one specimen sequenced in a study of T cell responses to AZD1222 COVID-19 vaccine. Profiling relied on immunoSEQ multiplex PCR, and the TCRdb table lists in-frame clones only, not all of them. The sample yields approximately 80,000 clones, approximately 89% seen once. Sequenced material: peripheral blood, taken 28 days after the second AZD1222 dose. The receptors here all came from an adult who received the AZD1222 COVID-19 vaccine.

J is TRBJ2-7 and V is TRBV2; D is ambiguous. This CDR3 contains 15 residues. The V and J ends lost 3 bases and 2 bases respectively, with 14 bases between them. The germline V gene has CDR1 SNHLY and CDR2 FYNNEI. In DNA form, the CDR3 reads TGTGCCAGCAGTGACGTCCTAGTCCTTACCTACGAGCAGTACTTC. It yields the protein CASSDVLVLTYEQYF.

The rearrangement joins TRBV6-1 to TRBJ1-5; D not resolved. Trimming took off 4 bases at V and 0 bases at J, with 16 bases between the two ends. CDR3 length: 17 residues. Germline V gene data show CDR1 as MNHNS and CDR2 as SASEGT. CDR3 sequence: CASSAWYSGNSNQPQHF. The CDR3 DNA reads TGTGCCAGCAGTGCCTGGTATTCTGGGAATAGCAATCAGCCCCAGCATTTT.

The gene calls are TRBV9 and TRBJ2-6; 7 bases are shared with TRBD2. The germline CDR1 and CDR2 sequences are SGDLS and YYNGEE. This CDR3 is built from 16 residues. V lost 3 bases to trimming and J lost 0 bases; unmatched junction nucleotides: 3. The CDR3 bases are TGTGCCAGCAGCGCTCGGGGGGACTCTGGGGCCAACGTCCTGACTTTC. This translates into CASSARGDSGANVLTF.

J is TRBJ2-7 and V is TRBV6-2 or TRBV6-3, with D uncertain. V lost 5 bases and J 1 base, leaving 12 bases between the germline ends. Germline-derived CDR1 and CDR2 are MNHEY and SVGEGT. This CDR3 spans 14 amino acids. Here the CDR3 reads CASSRALLSYEQYF. The CDR3 nucleotides read TGTGCCAGCAGTCGGGCTCTTTTGTCCTACGAGCAGTACTTC.

A note on this clone: No DNA is shown, since the ends of the CDR3 on it are uncertain; the CDR3 is the one TCRdb lists. The chain recombines TRBV6-6 with TRBJ2-1. Germline values: CDR1 MNHNY, CDR2 SVGAGI (reference sequence). The CDR3 extends over 15 residues, inclusive of both ends. The CDR3 loop is CASSSSGPRGNEQFF.

This chain connects TRBV7-6 to TRBJ2-7; 7 bases map to TRBD1. Looked up from germline, CDR1 is SGHVS and CDR2 is FNYEAQ. The CDR3 contains 16 residues. V lost 1 base, J lost 0 bases, and 6 bases stayed unmatched. CDR3 nucleotide sequence: TGTGCCAGCAGCTTAGGTACAGGGGAACTCTCCTACGAGCAGTACTTC. Translation: CASSLGTGELSYEQYF.

The chain recombines TRBV9 with TRBJ2-1, with 8 bases that match TRBD1. Per the germline V gene, CDR1 is SGDLS and CDR2 is YYNGEE. There are 15 residues in the CDR3. The J segment lost 4 bases and the V segment lost 0 bases, leaving 3 bases of the junction unmatched. The CDR3 DNA reads TGTGCCAGCAGCGTAGGACAGGGGCCTTACAATGAGCAGTTCTTC. It encodes CASSVGQGPYNEQFF. Filled out from reference TRBV9 and TRBJ2-1, the complete variable domain reads DSGVTQTPKHLITATGQRVTLRCSPRSGDLSVYWYQQSLDQGLQFLIQYYNGEERAKGNILERFSAQQFPDLHSELNLSSLELGDSALYFCASSVGQGPYNEQFFGPGTRLTVL.

The chain combines TRBV28 with TRBJ1-2, with D maybe TRBD1 (6 bases). V was pared by 3 bases and J by 7 bases, with 12 bases between. The CDR3 covers 13 residues. Per germline, CDR1 MDHEN and CDR2 SYDVKM. The CDR3 sequence is CASSFMQGPGYTF. The CDR3, as DNA: TGTGCCAGCAGTTTCATGCAGGGGCCTGGCTACACCTTC.

This rearrangement joins TRBV5-8 to TRBJ1-4; D possibly corresponds to TRBD1 (6 bases). V gave up 4 bases and J gave up 5 bases, with 15 bases separating them. The length of the CDR3 is 15 residues. The germline gives CDR1 SGHTS, CDR2 YDEGEE. CDR3 in amino acids: CASSRGGGLNEKLFF. Written as DNA, the CDR3 is TGTGCCAGCAGCCGGGGGGGCGGCCTCAATGAAAAACTGTTTTTT.

The rearrangement links TRBV7-9 to TRBJ2-1; unclear D gene. Germline lookup yields CDR1 SEHNR and CDR2 FQNEAQ (reference sequence). The CDR3 spans 16 residues. V was shortened by 1 base and J by 7 bases, with 17 bases between the two germline ends. The CDR3 DNA sequence: TGTGCCAGCAGCTTAGTAGGCCGCGCCCGCGAGAATGAGCAGTTCTTC. This translates into CASSLVGRARENEQFF.

V is TRBV2 and J is TRBJ2-2; D may be TRBD1 (6 bases). Germline V gene sequence: CDR1 SNHLY, CDR2 FYNNEI. The V end was cut by 6 bases, the J end by 6 bases, with 14 bases between. This CDR3 comprises 14 residues. CDR3 bases: TGTGCCAGCAGGGTTACAGGGATTTCCGGGGAGCTGTTTTTT. Translating gives CASRVTGISGELFF.

This chain joins TRBV6-5 and TRBJ1-1; D unresolved. Trimming stripped 6 bases from V and 4 bases from J, with 12 bases between. CDR3 length: 13 amino acids. The V gene's germline CDR1 is MNHEY and CDR2 SVGAGI. The CDR3 DNA follows: TGTGCCAGCAGCCTCCTCCCTCGCACTGAAGCTTTCTTT. Its translation is CASSLLPRTEAFF.

The V gene is TRBV4-1, the J gene TRBJ2-1; no clear D. V was cut by 4 bases and J by 5 bases, with 12 bases left in between. The CDR3 runs to 14 residues. Germline CDR1 and CDR2: MGHRA and YSYEKL. The CDR3 nucleotides read TGCGCCAGCAGCCCCACCCAGACTGACAATGAGCAGTTCTTC. This gives the protein CASSPTQTDNEQFF.

This chain links TRBV9 with TRBJ2-3, with D unresolved. Germline V gives CDR1 SGDLS, CDR2 YYNGEE. Between the trimmed V and J ends, which lost 1 base and 10 bases, there was a span of 13 bases. This CDR3 is 13 amino acids long. CDR3 protein: CASSVPPDRAQYF. The CDR3 region has the DNA TGTGCCAGCAGCGTACCTCCGGATAGGGCGCAGTATTTT.

V usage is TRBV10-1 and J usage is TRBJ2-7, with TRBD2 identical over 7 bases. The germline V gene has CDR1 WNHNN and CDR2 SYGVQD (reference sequence). This CDR3 is built from 13 residues. V shed 3 bases, J shed 7 bases, and the junction held 6 bases outside the gene matches. The CDR3 sequence: CASSEVGTKEQYF. CDR3 DNA: TGCGCCAGCAGTGAAGTGGGGACTAAGGAGCAGTACTTC.

This chain links TRBV6-4 with TRBJ2-1; 8 positions agree with TRBD2. The CDR3 length is 16 residues. Unmatched junction bases numbered 5, after V lost 2 bases and J lost 2 bases. Germline V lookup: CDR1 MRHNA, CDR2 SNTAGT. In DNA, the CDR3 is TGTGCCAGCAGTGACCAAGCGGGAGTCGCCTACAATGAGCAGTTCTTC. The encoded protein is CASSDQAGVAYNEQFF.

This chain joins TRBV9 and TRBJ2-3; the match to TRBD2 covers 9 bases. V dropped 4 bases and J dropped 0; count of bases not matched to a gene: 3. The CDR3 consists of 15 residues. From germline, CDR1 is SGDLS and CDR2 YYNGEE. The CDR3 sequence is CASSYTSGSTDTQYF. The CDR3 DNA is TGTGCCAGCAGCTATACTAGCGGGAGCACAGATACGCAGTATTTT. The entire variable domain, with the rest obtained from reference TRBV9 and TRBJ2-3, is as follows: DSGVTQTPKHLITATGQRVTLRCSPRSGDLSVYWYQQSLDQGLQFLIQYYNGEERAKGNILERFSAQQFPDLHSELNLSSLELGDSALYFCASSYTSGSTDTQYFGPGTRLTVL.

The chain links TRBV6-2 or TRBV6-3 to TRBJ2-3; 11 bases align to TRBD1. In germline, CDR1 is MNHEY, CDR2 SVGEGT. The CDR3 loop spans 16 amino acids. V lost 2 bases and J lost 4; bases outside the gene matches: 5. The DNA of the CDR3 is TGTGCCAGCAGTTACCCCCCGGGACAGGGGGCAGATACGCAGTATTTT. It specifies CASSYPPGQGADTQYF.

For the CDR3, the DNA is TGTGCCAGCAGTTGGGAGACAGGGGGTTCTGGGGCCAACGTCCTGACTTTC. Its translation is CASSWETGGSGANVLTF. This chain links TRBV6-2 or TRBV6-3 with TRBJ2-6; 9 bases agree with TRBD1. Germline V CDR1 and CDR2: MNHEY, SVGEGT. CDR3 length: 17 amino acids. The V segment lost 4 bases and the J segment 1 base; nucleotides outside the gene matches: 5.

The V and J genes are TRBV7-9 and TRBJ1-4; D is perhaps TRBD1 (6 bases). CDR3 length equals 16 residues. Deletions cut 2 bases from V and 6 bases from J, with 16 bases between. Per germline, CDR1 SEHNR and CDR2 FQNEAQ (reference sequence). The CDR3 nucleotides read TGTGCCAGCAGCTTATCAGGGGCGCCTGGGGATGAAAAACTGTTTTTT. It specifies CASSLSGAPGDEKLFF.

V is TRBV6-5 and J is TRBJ1-4; D remains ambiguous. Trimming removed 6 bases from V and 7 bases from J, with 18 bases in between. This CDR3 has 15 residues. CDR1 is MNHEY, CDR2 SVGAGI, per germline. CDR3 sequence reads: CASRGNEGLIEKLFF. The CDR3 bases are TGTGCCAGCAGGGGGAATGAGGGTCTTATTGAAAAACTGTTTTTT.

This sequence joins TRBV12-3 or TRBV12-4 and TRBJ2-1, with D uncertain. V was clipped by 1 base and J by 6 bases, with 7 bases between them. The CDR3 has 13 amino acids. The CDR3 coding sequence is TGTGCCAGCAGTTTAGTTGGGCGCAATGAGCAGTTCTTC. Its translation: CASSLVGRNEQFF.

The rearrangement links TRBV19 to TRBJ2-3, with 10 bases lining up with TRBD2. The CDR3 totals 16 residues. Trimming took 5 bases from V and 4 from J; bases not matched to a gene: 9. Looked up from germline, CDR1 is LNHDA and CDR2 is SQIVND (reference sequence). DNA of the CDR3: TGTGCCAGTAGTCTGTCTAGCGGGAGCAGGTCAGATACGCAGTATTTT. Protein: CASSLSSGSRSDTQYF.

The gene calls are TRBV7-2 and TRBJ2-7; D possibly corresponds to TRBD2 (6 bases). Germline CDR1 is SGHTA and CDR2 is FQGNSA. This CDR3 contains 15 residues. The V and J ends lost 5 bases and 0 bases respectively, with 14 bases between them. Here the CDR3 reads CASSTGGGISYEQYF. The CDR3 DNA sequence: TGTGCCAGCAGCACCGGTGGGGGGATCTCCTACGAGCAGTACTTC.

V is TRBV2 and J is TRBJ2-5; 14 positions match TRBD2. Unmatched junction bases numbered 8, after V lost 1 base and J lost 4 bases. Germline V lookup: CDR1 SNHLY, CDR2 FYNNEI. The CDR3 sequence is 18 residues long. The CDR3 nucleotides are TGTGCCAGCAGTGAAGGAGGGACTAGCGGGAGTATTGTAGAGACCCAGTACTTC. Translating gives CASSEGGTSGSIVETQYF.

Note on this clone: This sample also contains other DNA sequences that code for the same CDR3. For the CDR3, the DNA is TGTGCCAGCCCCGGGGCAGGGGGTACTGAAGCTTTCTTT. Translation gives CASPGAGGTEAFF. The J gene is TRBJ1-1, the V gene TRBV28, with TRBD1 matching 7 bases. The CDR3 runs 13 residues. Germline CDR1 and CDR2: MDHEN and SYDVKM. V dropped 8 bases and J dropped 5; count of bases not matched to a gene: 8.

This chain joins TRBV7-8 and TRBJ2-7; no clear D gene. The V and J ends lost 5 bases and 2 bases respectively, with 4 bases between them. The CDR3 length is 11 residues. Germline lookup yields CDR1 SGHVS and CDR2 FQNEAQ. This chain's CDR3 is CASSPTYEQYF. CDR3 in DNA: TGTGCCAGCAGCCCGACCTACGAGCAGTACTTC.

This chain connects TRBV2 to TRBJ1-4; a possible D gene is TRBD1 (6 bases). V shed 6 bases and J shed 8 bases, with 19 bases lying between them. Germline CDR1 reads SNHLY; CDR2 reads FYNNEI. The CDR3 has 15 residues. The CDR3 reads CASSSNRVREEKLFF. CDR3 in DNA: TGTGCCAGCAGCAGTAACAGGGTTCGAGAAGAAAAACTGTTTTTT.